This TCR beta chain originates from a study of cytomegalovirus exposure and HLA in healthy donors (dated by TCRdb to 2016 to 2017). Study-level background: An earlier analysis of approximately 550 of the donors reported 250 to 300 Gb of sequence data and about 100 million unique TCR beta sequences from roughly 200 million T cells. The later analysis used no new phenotypic data to find candidate immune exposures, relying instead on TCR beta sequences and their occurrence across donors. An earlier analysis of 587 of the donors used high-throughput TCR beta sequencing to judge whether each TCR beta V gene segment behaved as functional or pseudogenic. A handful of DR-DQ haplotypes were handled as single units for association and clustering because linkage in the cohort was strong. Both class I and class II loci were covered by HLA typing, at four-digit resolution. Among some 410 genotyped donors of the cohort, an average of about 240,000 unique TCR beta nucleotide sequences was sequenced per donor, of which 15% to 20% were non-productive. To predict cytomegalovirus infection status, the study brought together high-throughput TCR immunosequencing, statistical association of individual TCRs with disease status, and machine learning. A later analysis re-examined previously published TCR beta repertoires from 500 to 700 donors and added high-resolution HLA genotyping to investigate patterns of TCR occurrence. Using immunosequencing, the study profiled T cell repertoires from 500 to 800 subjects and related those repertoires to cytomegalovirus serostatus. A later genetic analysis took genome-wide SNP genotypes for about 65% of the roughly 670 donors and used that subset as a discovery cohort. An early release that covered some 630 HLA-typed donors contained approximately 290 gigabases of sequencing data and about 84 million unique TCR sequences. Of the roughly 400 genotyped donors, 65% to 90% fell in the genetic ancestry cluster associated with self-reported Caucasian donors. A separate validation cohort of 90 to 150 different subjects was used in addition to the 666-subject first cohort. The study aimed to test whether cataloging public T cell receptors could reveal signatures of past pathogen exposure. The number of typed donors differed by locus: about 629-630 for A, B, C, DRB1 and DQB1; 500 to 550 for DQA1; around 580 for DPA1; and roughly 490 for DPB1. Donor age, sex, ethnicity and CMV serostatus were compiled together with the repertoire data. All discovery cohort repertoires had been generated using a single sequencing platform.

Overall results and qualifications from the work: HLA typing was unavailable for some donors at each locus, so association tests used only the typed subset. A later genetic analysis reported fewer N-insertions in productive TCRs among donors in an Asian-associated ancestry cluster than the roughly 700-donor mean. Several of the top co-occurrence clusters appeared to be linked to parvovirus B19, influenza, CMV and Epstein-Barr virus, according to a later analysis. In vitro tests confirmed that a few of the cytomegalovirus-associated TCR beta chains recognize cytomegalovirus antigens. A cluster of highly shared sequence variants was judged likely to represent a technical artifact of the sequencing pipeline. An earlier analysis of roughly 570 of the donors showed that most TCR beta V segments appeared in productive rearrangements either about 87% or about 30% of the time, which broadly matched IMGT annotations. Some IMGT-functional V segments, including TRBV6-2 and TRBV6-3, could not be distinguished by the 87-base-pair reads and were therefore excluded. The only immune exposure information available for the cohort was CMV serostatus. Because counts were too low, roughly 18 rarely observed V segments, including chromosome 9 orphons, were left out of the earlier analysis of about 620 of the donors. Assigning TCR associations to individual alleles was difficult when HLA alleles, especially DR and DQ, strongly co-occurred. It was suggested by the authors that the approach could potentially be generalized to other disease states and immunological phenotypes. The presence/absence analyses assumed that sequencing depth was roughly uniform across donors, and that assumption may not be true. Specific HLA alleles were associated with roughly 17,000 TCR beta sequences at a false discovery rate of 0.05 in a later analysis. In a later analysis, HLA-associated TCR beta chains showed more clonal expansion and lower generation probabilities than non-associated chains that were equally common. Cytomegalovirus status was reported to be diagnosed by the classifier with high specificity and sensitivity in both the original and validation cohorts. Linkage disequilibrium might explain the correlated functional status among segregating V segments, but an unknown experimental factor could not be ruled out. In the study, 150 to 200 TCR beta chains were listed as associated with cytomegalovirus. A further reported finding was that TCR beta sequences accurately predicted the HLA-A and HLA-B alleles for most subjects in the first cohort. Across donors, most TCR sequences were observed very rarely, whereas some public TCRs were present in many individuals. In a later analysis, TCR association rates were found to vary across HLA loci, with the most associated TCRs seen for DRB1 alleles and the fewest for HLA-C alleles. According to a later analysis, most CMV-associated TCR beta chains appeared to be HLA-restricted, and the HLA associations seemed to be driven largely by CMV exposure. The cohort was sequenced for TCR beta chains only, and without alpha or paired-chain data the features that could be detected were limited. In a later genetic analysis, a missense DCLRE1C variant was associated with V-gene and J-gene trimming of TCR beta chains, and the association was replicated in an independent cohort.

The CDR3, cysteine through phenylalanine, is 14 amino acids long. The retained sequence is limited to the CDR3, 42 bases, with the frame set at the first base. Trimming at the junction amounts to 5 bases on V and 2 bases on J, and the germline ends lie 14 bases apart. From a lookup of the germline V gene (reference sequence), CDR1 and CDR2 are GTSNPN and SVGIG. Libraries were made using the immunoSEQ multiplex PCR assay. The multiplex PCR relied on a mix of 60 forward primers for TCR Vbeta segments and 13 reverse primers for TCR Jbeta segments. The CDR3 region of rearranged TCR beta genes was amplified from genomic DNA with a multiplex PCR assay. The Illumina HiSeq System was used to sequence the amplified TCR beta libraries as 87-base-pair reads. Under the source paper's analysis protocol: A later analysis counted tens of millions of unique TCR beta chains across the 666 repertoires, and roughly 11 million of these chains were shared by at least two donors. A nearest-neighbor algorithm error-corrected the raw reads and collapsed the reads into unique sequences, merging closely related sequences to remove PCR and sequencing errors. Alignment of CDR3 sequences to IMGT reference sequences was used to assign V, D and J gene segments. Each retained sequence needed at least a six-nucleotide match to both a V gene segment and a J gene segment. A rearrangement was called productive if the CDR3 had no stop codons and remained in frame with V and J, and every other rearrangement was called non-productive. Following IMGT convention, CDR3 was defined as the stretch from the second conserved V-encoded cysteine to the conserved J-encoded phenylalanine. In an earlier analysis of just under 600 of the donors, sequences lacking an unambiguous match to a single V gene segment were excluded. An earlier analysis of about 600 of the donors called V segments functional above 56.7% productive rearrangements and segregating when the between-donor standard deviation exceeded 5%. To diagnose cytomegalovirus status from the catalog of TCR beta chain sequences, a statistical classification framework was built. In a later analysis, V and J genes were assigned by comparing TCR nucleotide sequences against IMGT/GENE-DB human TR gene sequences. Using the TCRdist pipeline, a later analysis assigned CDR3 sequences along with most-parsimonious VDJ recombination scenarios. A later analysis defined each TCR beta chain by its CDR3 amino acid sequence plus V-gene family, and excluded reads lacking a unique V-gene family. In a later analysis, 450 to 600 highly shared, low-generation-probability nucleotide sequences were removed to address suspected cross-contamination and a sequencing artifact. A later analysis calculated a clonal expansion index for each public chain from normalized within-repertoire ranks of inferred template counts. In a later analysis, generation probabilities were computed with a VDJ recombination model fitted to out-of-frame rearrangements, and the resulting probabilities were checked against IGoR. A later analysis scored TCR-TCR, TCR-HLA and TCR-CMV co-occurrence with hypergeometric tests, applying a repertoire-size bias correction to TCR pairs. False discovery rates were estimated in a later analysis by permuting HLA or CMV assignments 20 times. In a later analysis, co-occurring TCRs were grouped using DBSCAN, with TCRdist sequence similarity added in when clustering inside HLA-allele-positive subsets. For co-occurrence clustering, repertoires with fewer than 30,000 or more than 120,000 public chains were excluded, along with a handful of repertoires with anomalous nucleotide sharing. TCRdb holds this immuneACCESS table with in-frame rearrangements only. Some clones are missing; in checked studies, unresolved V genes explain under half, and the rest has no known cause. The D gene and trimming were derived from the DNA, and the V and J assignments and clone size from that table. Counted in this sample were about 65,000 clones; 70% to 85% of them appeared once. The top ten clones comprise 3% of the sample.

Note on this clone: The clone's antigen remains unknown. No base quality information exists; no much larger clone differs at one position.

The cohort comprised 666 healthy bone marrow donors. At the time of sampling, all cohort members were nominally healthy, though unrecorded immune exposures were likely present. The donor tested CMV seropositive, placing the donor among the 290 or so seropositive members of the cohort. Each donor provided a peripheral blood sample, and peripheral blood mononuclear cells were used for TCR beta sequencing. Genomic DNA was extracted from the blood cell samples with the Qiagen DNeasy Blood Extraction Kit. Recombination joined TRBV30 with TRBJ2-3; TRBD2 is possibly the D segment (5 matching bases). The TCR comes from a girl aged 5 to 17 in good health and CMV-seropositive. The sample consisted of PBMCs. The DNA sequence is TGTGCCTGGGAAGTCGGCGGGTCCACAGATACGCAGTATTTT. It encodes CAWEVGGSTDTQYF.